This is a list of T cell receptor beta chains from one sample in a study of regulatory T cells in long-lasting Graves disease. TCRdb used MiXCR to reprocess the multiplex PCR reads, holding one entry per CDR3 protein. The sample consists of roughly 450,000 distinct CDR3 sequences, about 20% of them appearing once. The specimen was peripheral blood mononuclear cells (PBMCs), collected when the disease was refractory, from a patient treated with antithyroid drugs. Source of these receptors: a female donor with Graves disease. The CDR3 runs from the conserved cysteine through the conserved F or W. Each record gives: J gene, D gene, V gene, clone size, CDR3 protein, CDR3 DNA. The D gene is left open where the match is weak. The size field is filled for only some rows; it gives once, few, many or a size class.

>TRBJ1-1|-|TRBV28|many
CASSSLGAVNTEAFF
TGTGCCAGCAGTTCCCTGGGGGCGGTGAACACTGAAGCTTTCTTT
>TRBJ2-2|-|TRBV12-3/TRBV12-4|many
CASSRDRPNTGELFF
TGTGCCAGCAGCCGTGACAGGCCCAACACCGGGGAGCTGTTTTTT
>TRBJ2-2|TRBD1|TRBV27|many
CASHYGQGTGELFF
TGTGCCAGCCACTACGGACAGGGAACCGGGGAGCTGTTTTTT
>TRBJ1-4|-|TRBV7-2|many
CASSLALGVFEKLFF
TGTGCCAGCAGCTTAGCGCTTGGGGTTTTTGAAAAACTGTTTTTT
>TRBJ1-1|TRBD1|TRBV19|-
CASSAWDRSNTEAFF
TGTGCCAGTAGTGCGTGGGACAGATCGAACACTGAAGCTTTCTTT
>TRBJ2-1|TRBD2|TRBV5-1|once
CASSLGGGGSSYNEQFF
TGCGCCAGCAGCTTGGGCGGCGGGGGGAGCTCCTACAATGAGCAGTTCTTC
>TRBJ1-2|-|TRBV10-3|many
CAISESSGRNGYTF
TGTGCCATCAGTGAGTCCAGTGGGAGGAATGGCTACACCTTC
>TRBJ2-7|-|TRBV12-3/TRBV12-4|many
CASKQKGPYEQYF
TGTGCCAGCAAGCAGAAGGGGCCCTACGAGCAGTACTTC
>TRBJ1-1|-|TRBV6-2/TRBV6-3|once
CASSYSAFVSEAFF
TGTGCCAGCAGTTACTCTGCGTTCGTCTCTGAAGCTTTCTTT
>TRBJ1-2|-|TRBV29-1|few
CSVSGMLYGYTF
TGCAGCGTATCCGGGATGCTCTATGGCTACACCTTC
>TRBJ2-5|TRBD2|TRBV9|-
CASSGATSGKETQYF
TGTGCCAGCAGCGGGGCTACTAGCGGTAAAGAGACCCAGTACTTC
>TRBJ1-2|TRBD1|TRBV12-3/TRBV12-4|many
CASRAQGGSGYTF
TGTGCCAGCAGAGCCCAGGGGGGCTCTGGCTACACCTTC
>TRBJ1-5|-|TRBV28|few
CASSLFAGRDQPQHF
TGTGCCAGCAGTTTATTTGCAGGGCGGGATCAGCCCCAGCATTTT
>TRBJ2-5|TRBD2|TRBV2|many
CASSAAALAGVETQYF
TGTGCCAGCAGTGCGGCCGCCCTAGCGGGAGTAGAGACCCAGTACTTC
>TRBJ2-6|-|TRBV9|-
CASSSRVEGANVLTF
TGTGCCAGCAGCTCCCGGGTGGAAGGGGCCAACGTCCTGACTTTC